This T cell receptor beta chain stems from a study of cytomegalovirus exposure and HLA in healthy donors (dated by TCRdb to 2015 to 2018). Concerning the study at large: According to an earlier analysis of several hundred of the donors, 150 million to 200 million T cells yielded 117 million unique TCR beta sequences and around 300 Gb of sequence data. HLA typing covered class I and class II loci at four-digit resolution. A later analysis re-analyzed previously published TCR beta repertoires from 600 to 850 donors and added high-resolution HLA genotyping to study TCR occurrence patterns. Typing coverage differed by locus: A, B, C, DRB1 and DQB1 were typed in about 620-630 donors, DQA1 in 522, DPA1 in 606, and DPB1 in around 440. A separate validation cohort of roughly 130 different subjects was used in addition to the approximately 610-subject first cohort. Approximately 310 gigabases of sequencing data and roughly 81 million unique TCR sequences made up an early release that covered roughly 670 HLA-typed donors. Among a few hundred genotyped donors of the cohort, an average of approximately 250,000 unique TCR beta nucleotide sequences were sequenced per donor, 15% to 20% of them non-productive. Rather than using new phenotypic data, the later analysis identified candidate immune exposures from TCR beta sequences and from how often those sequences occurred across donors. The T cell repertoires of several hundred subjects were profiled by immunosequencing and related to cytomegalovirus serostatus. Roughly 5 DR-DQ haplotypes were handled as single units for association and clustering because linkage in the cohort was strong. An earlier analysis of nearly 600 of the donors applied high-throughput TCR beta sequencing to assess whether each TCR beta V gene segment acted as functional or pseudogenic. Donor age, sex, ethnicity and CMV serostatus were collected together with the repertoire data. The study aimed to test whether cataloging public T cell receptors could reveal signatures of past pathogen exposure. To predict cytomegalovirus infection status, the study brought together high-throughput TCR immunosequencing, statistical association of individual TCRs with disease status, and machine learning. A later genetic analysis took genome-wide SNP genotypes for about 65% of the roughly 670 donors and used that subset as a discovery cohort. All discovery cohort repertoires had been generated using a single sequencing platform. Of the 300 to 500 genotyped donors, 65% to 90% were placed in the genetic ancestry cluster associated with self-reported Caucasian donors.

As regards this clone: There is no known antigen for this receptor. Per-base quality was not reported, and no clone a single base away is much larger than it.

The trim is 7 bases for V and 2 bases for J, with a gap of 18 bases between the germline ends. The CDR1 and CDR2 encoded by the germline V gene are SGHNT and YENEEA. The CDR3 numbers 15 residues from cysteine through phenylalanine. Only the CDR3 DNA stays, 45 bases, in frame from base 1. Library preparation used the immunoSEQ multiplex PCR assay. A mixture of 60 forward primers for TCR Vbeta segments and 13 reverse primers for TCR Jbeta segments was used in the multiplex PCR. Amplification of the CDR3 region of rearranged TCR beta genes was performed with a multiplex PCR assay on genomic DNA. Amplified TCR beta libraries were sequenced as 87-base-pair reads on the Illumina HiSeq System. The study's processing was this. In a later analysis, tens of millions of unique TCR beta chains were counted across the approximately 670 repertoires, and roughly 11 million of these chains were shared by at least two donors. Raw reads were error-corrected and collapsed into unique sequences by a nearest-neighbor algorithm in which closely related sequences were merged to remove PCR and sequencing errors. CDR3 sequences were aligned to IMGT reference sequences to assign V, D and J gene segments. For a sequence to be retained, at least a six-nucleotide match to both a V gene segment and a J gene segment was required. Rearrangements were classified as productive when the CDR3 lacked stop codons and remained in frame with V and J, and all other rearrangements were classified as non-productive. Following IMGT convention, CDR3 was defined as the stretch from the second conserved V-encoded cysteine to the conserved J-encoded phenylalanine. The earlier analysis of about 610 of the donors excluded any sequence lacking an unambiguous match to a single V gene segment. In an earlier analysis of 587 of the donors, V segments were called functional above 56.7% productive rearrangements and were called segregating when the between-donor standard deviation exceeded 5%. To diagnose cytomegalovirus status from the catalog of TCR beta chain sequences, a statistical classification framework was built. In a later analysis, V and J genes were assigned by comparing TCR nucleotide sequences against IMGT/GENE-DB human TR gene sequences. A later analysis assigned CDR3 sequences and most-parsimonious VDJ recombination scenarios with the TCRdist pipeline. In a later analysis, every TCR beta chain was defined by the combination of its CDR3 amino acid sequence and its V-gene family, and reads without a unique V-gene family were dropped. As a way to deal with suspected cross-contamination and a sequencing artifact, a later analysis dropped hundreds of nucleotide sequences that were highly shared and had low generation probability. In a later analysis, a clonal expansion index for each public chain was calculated from normalized within-repertoire ranks of inferred template counts. A later analysis computed generation probabilities with a VDJ recombination model fitted to out-of-frame rearrangements, and checked the results against IGoR. Hypergeometric tests were used in a later analysis to score TCR-TCR, TCR-HLA and TCR-CMV co-occurrence, with a repertoire-size bias correction applied to the TCR pairs. To estimate false discovery rates, a later analysis permuted the HLA or CMV assignments 20 times. In a later analysis, co-occurring TCRs were grouped using DBSCAN, with TCRdist sequence similarity added in when clustering inside HLA-allele-positive subsets. Repertoires with fewer than 30,000 or more than 120,000 public chains were left out of co-occurrence clustering, as were about 5 repertoires with anomalous nucleotide sharing. In TCRdb, the immuneACCESS table is reduced to in-frame sequences with V and J assigned. These tables do not hold every clone; where another copy was compared, an unresolved V gene accounts for under half, and the others remain unexplained. The D gene and trimming were derived from the DNA, and the V and J assignments and clone size from that table. This sample gives approximately 220,000 clones in total; over 65% of them show up just once. The ten most abundant clones make up 0.6% to 0.7% of the sample.

The research as a whole found: Some IMGT-functional V segments, including TRBV6-2 and TRBV6-3, could not be told apart with the 87-base-pair reads, so those segments were excluded. Compared with equally common non-associated chains, HLA-associated TCR beta chains in a later analysis were more clonally expanded and had lower generation probabilities. CMV serostatus was the only immune exposure information available for the cohort. Broadly in line with IMGT annotations, most TCR beta V segments showed up in productive rearrangements about 87% or about 30% of the time in an earlier analysis of 450 to 600 of the donors. Because counts were too low, roughly 16 rarely observed V segments, including chromosome 9 orphons, were excluded from the earlier analysis of 587 of the donors. According to the authors, the approach could potentially be generalized to other disease states and immunological phenotypes. Because some donors lacked HLA typing at each locus, the association tests relied only on the typed subset. The study listed 150 to 200 TCR beta chains as associated with cytomegalovirus. In a later analysis, most CMV-associated TCR beta chains were found to appear HLA-restricted, with HLA associations seemingly driven largely by CMV exposure. In vitro tests confirmed that a few of the cytomegalovirus-associated TCR beta chains recognize cytomegalovirus antigens. According to a later analysis, parvovirus B19, influenza, CMV and Epstein-Barr virus appeared linked to several top co-occurrence clusters. Correlated functional status among segregating V segments might reflect linkage disequilibrium, but an unknown experimental factor could not be ruled out. According to a later analysis, TCR association rates differed among HLA loci, with DRB1 alleles showing the most associated TCRs and HLA-C alleles showing the fewest. The sequencing pipeline was judged likely to have produced a cluster of highly shared sequence variants as a technical artifact. At a false discovery rate of 0.05, a later analysis linked around 17,000 TCR beta sequences to specific HLA alleles. Most TCR sequences were observed very rarely across donors, whereas some public TCRs were present in many individuals. Cytomegalovirus status was reported to be diagnosed by the classifier with high specificity and sensitivity in both the original and validation cohorts. When HLA alleles, especially DR and DQ, strongly co-occurred, TCR associations were difficult to assign to individual alleles. Compared with the roughly 720-donor mean, donors in an Asian-associated ancestry cluster had fewer N-insertions in productive TCRs, according to a later genetic analysis. A later genetic analysis associated a missense DCLRE1C variant with V-gene and J-gene trimming of TCR beta chains, and an independent cohort replicated the association. A further reported finding was that TCR beta sequences accurately predicted the HLA-A and HLA-B alleles for most subjects in the first cohort. The presence/absence analyses assumed that sequencing depth was roughly uniform across donors, and that assumption may not be true. This cohort had only TCR beta chains sequenced, and the lack of alpha or paired-chain data limited which features could be detected.

The cohort consisted of 670 or so healthy bone marrow donors. At the time of sampling, all cohort members were nominally healthy, though unrecorded immune exposures were likely present. The donor tested CMV seronegative, placing the donor among the 352 seronegative members of the cohort. Every donor gave a peripheral blood sample, and the peripheral blood mononuclear cells from that sample were used for TCR beta sequencing. Genomic DNA extraction from the blood cell samples was performed with the Qiagen DNeasy Blood Extraction Kit. This receptor was obtained from a man between 18 and 29 years old in good health and CMV-seronegative. The sequence is built from TRBV11-3 and TRBJ2-7, with the D gene not clear enough to name. The sample comprised PBMCs. The base sequence is TGTGCCAGCACCTTGCCGGAGTGGAGAGCCTACGAGCAGTACTTC. This encodes CASTLPEWRAYEQYF. The variable domain in full, with residues beyond the CDR3 obtained from the reference TRBV11-3 and TRBJ2-7 genes, is EAGVVQSPRYKIIEKKQPVAFWCNPISGHNTLYWYLQNLGQGPELLIRYENEEAVDDSQLPKDRFSAERLKGVDSTLKIQPAELGDSAVYLCASTLPEWRAYEQYFGPGTRLTVT.